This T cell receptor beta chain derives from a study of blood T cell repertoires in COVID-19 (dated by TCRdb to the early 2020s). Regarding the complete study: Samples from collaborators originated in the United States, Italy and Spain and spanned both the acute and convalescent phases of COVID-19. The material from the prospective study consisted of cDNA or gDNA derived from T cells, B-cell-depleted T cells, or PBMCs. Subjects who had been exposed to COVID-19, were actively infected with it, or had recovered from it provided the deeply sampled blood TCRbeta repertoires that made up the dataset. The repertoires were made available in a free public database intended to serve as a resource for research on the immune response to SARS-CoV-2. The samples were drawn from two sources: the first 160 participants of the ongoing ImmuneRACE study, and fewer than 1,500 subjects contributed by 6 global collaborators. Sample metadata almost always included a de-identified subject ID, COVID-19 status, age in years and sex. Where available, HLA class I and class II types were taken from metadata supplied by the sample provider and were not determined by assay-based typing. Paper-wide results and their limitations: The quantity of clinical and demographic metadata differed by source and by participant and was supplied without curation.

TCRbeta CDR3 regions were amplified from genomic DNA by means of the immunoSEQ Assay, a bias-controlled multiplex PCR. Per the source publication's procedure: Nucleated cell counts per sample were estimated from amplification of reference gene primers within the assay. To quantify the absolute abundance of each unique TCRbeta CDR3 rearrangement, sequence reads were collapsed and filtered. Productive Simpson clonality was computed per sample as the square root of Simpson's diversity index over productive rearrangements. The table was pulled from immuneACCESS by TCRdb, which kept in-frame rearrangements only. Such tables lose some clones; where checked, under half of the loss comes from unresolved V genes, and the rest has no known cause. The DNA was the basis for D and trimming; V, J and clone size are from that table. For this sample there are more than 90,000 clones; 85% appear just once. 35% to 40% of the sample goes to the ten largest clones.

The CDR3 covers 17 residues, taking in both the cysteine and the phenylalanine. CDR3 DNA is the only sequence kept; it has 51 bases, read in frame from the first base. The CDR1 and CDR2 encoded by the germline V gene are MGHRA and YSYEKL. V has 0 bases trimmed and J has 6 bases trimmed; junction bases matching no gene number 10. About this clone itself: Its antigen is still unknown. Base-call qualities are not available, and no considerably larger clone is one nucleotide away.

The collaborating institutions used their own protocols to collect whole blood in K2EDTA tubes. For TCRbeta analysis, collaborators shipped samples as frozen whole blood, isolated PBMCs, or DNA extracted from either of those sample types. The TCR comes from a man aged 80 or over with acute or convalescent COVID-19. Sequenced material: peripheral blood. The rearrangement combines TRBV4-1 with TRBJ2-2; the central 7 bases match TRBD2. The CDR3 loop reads CASSQDQFGRPPGELFF. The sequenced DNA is TGCGCCAGCAGCCAAGATCAGTTCGGGAGGCCCCCCGGGGAGCTGTTTTTT.